The 20 T cell receptor beta chains given below trace back to one sample, sequenced in a study of beta chain features in type 1 diabetes. TCRB transcripts that were expressed got sequenced, as all of the isolated RNA had been reverse transcribed. TCRdb's table, derived via immunoSEQ multiplex PCR, lists solely in-frame clones and lacks some. Of 20,000 to 25,000 clones in the sample, about 63% were seen once. Their specific antigens are unknown. Study observations and caveats: Among patients with Type 1 diabetes, TCRB CDR3s were moderately but significantly shorter in every one of the four CD4+ subsets.

The sample was stem cell memory CD4+ T cells from blood. The receptors derive from a woman in her 40s with type 1 diabetes.

The chain recombines TRBV7-2 with TRBJ2-1; D unclear. Trimming left V 1 base short and J 13 bases short, with 14 bases between. The germline V gene has CDR1 SGHTA and CDR2 FQGNSA. The CDR3 has 13 residues. The CDR3 region has the DNA TGTGCCAGCAGCTTAGGGGCCAGCCGCTCCCAGTTCTTC. Amino acid sequence: CASSLGASRSQFF. The full variable domain, its missing parts supplied by reference TRBV7-2 and TRBJ2-1, is GAGVSQSPSNKVTEKGKDVELRCDPISGHTALYWYRQSLGQGLEFLIYFQGNSAPDKSGLPSDRFSAERTGGSVSTLTIQRTQQEDSAVYLCASSLGASRSQFFGPGTRLTVL.

This rearrangement joins TRBV6-5 to TRBJ2-7; possibly TRBD2 for D (5 bases). The V gene lost 0 bases and the J gene lost 5 bases, with 14 bases spanning the gap. This CDR3 has 15 amino acids. The V gene's germline CDR1 is MNHEY and CDR2 SVGAGI. CDR3 loop: CASSYSRHPRDEQYF. The CDR3 DNA sequence: TGTGCCAGCAGTTACTCGAGGCACCCGAGGGACGAGCAGTACTTC.

In nucleotides, the CDR3 is TGCGCCAGCAGCTGGAGGGGTGAGGATGAAGCTTTCTTT. Translated: CASSWRGEDEAFF. The V call is TRBV5-1, the J call TRBJ1-1; possibly TRBD1 for D (5 bases). Between the trimmed V and J ends, which lost 3 bases and 7 bases, there was a span of 13 bases. The CDR3 covers 13 residues. Germline values: CDR1 SGHRS, CDR2 YFSETQ.

J is TRBJ2-1 and V is TRBV7-3; TRBD1 is a possible D gene (6 bases). CDR1 SGHTA and CDR2 FQGTGA come from the germline V gene. The CDR3 is made up of 14 amino acids. Trimming shortened V by 2 bases and J by 5 bases, and 10 bases separated the two germline ends. CDR3 in amino acids: CASSLGGGNNEQFF. The CDR3 DNA follows: TGTGCCAGCAGCTTAGGTGGGGGCAACAATGAGCAGTTCTTC.

This clone was seen more than once but under ten times. The chain has TRBV5-4 and TRBJ2-1; TRBD1 matches at 8 bases. Germline assignment: CDR1 SGHNT and CDR2 YYREEE (reference sequence). Trimming removed 4 bases from V and 4 bases from J; junction bases left unmatched: 7. CDR3 length equals 15 residues. The DNA of the CDR3 is TGTGCCAGCAGCGTTGGACAGGGTCGATACAATGAGCAGTTCTTC. Translating gives CASSVGQGRYNEQFF.

Only a few counts were recorded for this clone. This sequence joins TRBV28 and TRBJ1-6; TRBD1 might be the D (6 bases). The V end was cut by 8 bases, the J end by 7 bases, with 15 bases between. The CDR3 is made up of 14 amino acids. CDR1 is MDHEN and CDR2 is SYDVKM in the germline V gene. CDR3 in DNA: TGTGCCAGCCTAGGGGGAGCAACGAATTCACCCCTCCACTTT. Translating gives CASLGGATNSPLHF. The complete variable domain, with remaining parts taken from reference TRBV28 and TRBJ1-6, reads DVKVTQSSRYLVKRTGEKVFLECVQDMDHENMFWYRQDPGLGLRLIYFSYDVKMKEKGDIPEGYSVSREKKERFSLILESASTNQTSMYLCASLGGATNSPLHFGNGTRLTVT.

The chain carries TRBV7-2 and TRBJ1-3; unclear D gene. The CDR3 spans 14 residues. Germline V CDR1 and CDR2: SGHTA, FQGNSA. Trimming left V 3 bases short and J 1 base short, with 7 bases between. CDR3 in DNA: TGTGCCAGCAGCTTGCTCGGGTCTGGAAACACCATATATTTT. This gives the protein CASSLLGSGNTIYF. Drawing the rest from reference TRBV7-2 and TRBJ1-3, the complete variable domain is GAGVSQSPSNKVTEKGKDVELRCDPISGHTALYWYRQSLGQGLEFLIYFQGNSAPDKSGLPSDRFSAERTGGSVSTLTIQRTQQEDSAVYLCASSLLGSGNTIYFGEGSWLTVV.

This clone has more than one count but fewer than ten. DNA of the CDR3: TGTGCCAGCAGCCCACTACCGAGGGGAGGCTATGGCTACACCTTC. This encodes CASSPLPRGGYGYTF. V gene TRBV27 combines with J gene TRBJ1-2, with a possible D match to TRBD1 (5 bases). Looked up from germline, CDR1 is MNHEY and CDR2 is SMNVEV (reference sequence). Trimming shortened V by 6 bases and J by 4 bases, and 18 bases separated the two germline ends. This CDR3 contains 15 residues.

This clone has a handful of counts. This CDR3 is CASSRGGTDSYEQYF. CDR3 in DNA: TGTGCCAGCAGCCGGGGGGGCACAGACTCCTACGAGCAGTACTTC. The rearrangement uses TRBV7-3 and TRBJ2-7; TRBD2 agrees at 8 bases. Unmatched junction bases numbered 6, after V lost 5 bases and J lost 0 bases. Germline V gene sequence: CDR1 SGHTA, CDR2 FQGTGA. The CDR3 is 15 residues long.

This clone was recorded a few times. This rearrangement joins TRBV29-1 to TRBJ1-1, with D unresolved. V shed 0 bases and J shed 5 bases, with 7 bases lying between them. The CDR3 is made up of 12 amino acids. Germline-derived CDR1 and CDR2 are SQVTM and ANQGSEA. CDR3 residues: CSVEEPQTEAFF. The CDR3 DNA sequence: TGCAGCGTTGAAGAGCCCCAGACTGAAGCTTTCTTT. Together with reference TRBV29-1 and TRBJ1-1, the CDR3 gives the full variable domain: SAVISQKPSRDICQRGTSLTIQCQVDSQVTMMFWYRQQPGQSLTLIATANQGSEATYESGFVIDKFPISRPNLTFSTLTVSNMSPEDSSIYLCSVEEPQTEAFFGQGTRLTVV.

This clone was detected a few times. The chain carries TRBV7-2 and TRBJ1-4; perhaps TRBD1 as D (5 bases). The germline CDR1 and CDR2 sequences are SGHTA and FQGNSA. The CDR3 runs to 15 residues. Trimming took 4 bases from V and 8 from J, leaving 17 bases between them. For the CDR3, the DNA is TGTGCCAGCAGCTCACCAGACAGACCCGGGGAAAAACTGTTTTTT. Translation: CASSSPDRPGEKLFF.

The table lists this clone with a few counts. The chain links TRBV6-1 to TRBJ1-1; tentative D call: TRBD1 (5 bases). The V and J ends lost 6 bases and 4 bases respectively, with 15 bases between them. The CDR3 sequence is 14 residues long. CDR1 MNHNS and CDR2 SASEGT come from the germline V gene. The CDR3 loop reads CASRSREGGTEAFF. The CDR3 nucleotides read TGTGCCAGCAGGTCCAGGGAGGGAGGCACTGAAGCTTTCTTT.

In this sample, this clone turned up once. This chain joins TRBV6-5 and TRBJ1-2, with 7 bases fitting TRBD1. This CDR3 has 15 residues. V was pared by 7 bases and J by 6 bases, with 14 bases of the junction left unmatched. CDR1 and CDR2 (germline): MNHEY, SVGAGI. CDR3 sequence reads: CASNGARTGGNGYTF. The CDR3 DNA reads TGTGCCAGCAACGGGGCTAGGACAGGCGGTAATGGCTACACCTTC.

The chain carries TRBV28 and TRBJ2-5; D not certain. The last part of the DNA fits TRBJ2-7 better; the J call may be wrong. This CDR3 spans 10 amino acids. CDR1 and CDR2 (germline): MDHEN, SYDVKM. The CDR3 nucleotides read TGTGCCAGCAGTCTGTACGAGCAGTACTTC. Translating gives CASSLYEQYF.

This clone was seen once. At one of its ends the junction is not consistent with the germline gene, which may arise from a read error. The chain is built from TRBV4-1 and TRBJ1-5, with a tentative D call TRBD1 (5 bases). The CDR3 length is 15 residues. Germline V gene data show CDR1 as MGHRA and CDR2 as YSYEKL. CDR3 in amino acids: CASSQGTGEAQPQHF. CDR3 in DNA: TGTGCCAGCAGCCAAGGTACGGGGGAAGCTCAGCCCCAGCATTTT.

J is TRBJ2-7 and V is TRBV5-1, with D maybe TRBD2 (5 bases). The germline V gene encodes CDR1 SGHRS and CDR2 YFSETQ. This CDR3 region has 18 residues. Trimming pared 1 base from V and 1 base from J, leaving 21 bases between. The CDR3 DNA is TGCGCCAGCAGCTTGAGGAACATCGGGATGACTATATCCTACGAGCAGTACTTC. This encodes CASSLRNIGMTISYEQYF.

The rearrangement uses TRBV18 and TRBJ2-7; a weak D match, TRBD2 (8 bases). The germline CDR1 and CDR2 sequences are KGHSH and LQKENI. V was trimmed by 6 bases and J by 0 bases, leaving 18 bases between them. The CDR3 length is 16 residues. The CDR3 bases are TGTGCCAGCTCGCATTCACAGGGGACTAGCTCCTACGAGCAGTACTTC. As protein: CASSHSQGTSSYEQYF.

The rearrangement links TRBV6-5 to TRBJ2-3; 7 bases match TRBD2. The germline V gene encodes CDR1 MNHEY and CDR2 SVGAGI. V lost 2 bases and J lost 1; bases outside the gene matches: 6. The CDR3 is 16 residues long. The CDR3 sequence is CASSYGSGTGTDTQYF. Here the CDR3 DNA reads TGTGCCAGCAGTTACGGGAGCGGGACGGGCACAGATACGCAGTATTTT.

The V call is TRBV21-1, the J call TRBJ2-1; the D segment call TRBD1 is taken from the table without a DNA check. TRBV21-1 is annotated as a pseudogene. There are 19 residues in the CDR3. CDR3: CASSKGDIRVLSSYNEQFF. CDR3 coding DNA: TGTGCCAGCAGCAAAGGGGACATCAGGGTCCTTAGCTCCTACAATGAGCAGTTCTTC.

For the CDR3, the DNA is TGTGCCAGCAGCTTAGCGGGGCCACAGGGTTGGTTCTTC. It specifies CASSLAGPQGWFF. This chain joins TRBV7-2 and TRBJ2-1, with TRBD1 as a possible D gene (6 bases). V gave up 0 bases and J gave up 15 bases, with 15 bases separating them. CDR1 is SGHTA, CDR2 FQGNSA, per germline. This CDR3 has 13 residues.